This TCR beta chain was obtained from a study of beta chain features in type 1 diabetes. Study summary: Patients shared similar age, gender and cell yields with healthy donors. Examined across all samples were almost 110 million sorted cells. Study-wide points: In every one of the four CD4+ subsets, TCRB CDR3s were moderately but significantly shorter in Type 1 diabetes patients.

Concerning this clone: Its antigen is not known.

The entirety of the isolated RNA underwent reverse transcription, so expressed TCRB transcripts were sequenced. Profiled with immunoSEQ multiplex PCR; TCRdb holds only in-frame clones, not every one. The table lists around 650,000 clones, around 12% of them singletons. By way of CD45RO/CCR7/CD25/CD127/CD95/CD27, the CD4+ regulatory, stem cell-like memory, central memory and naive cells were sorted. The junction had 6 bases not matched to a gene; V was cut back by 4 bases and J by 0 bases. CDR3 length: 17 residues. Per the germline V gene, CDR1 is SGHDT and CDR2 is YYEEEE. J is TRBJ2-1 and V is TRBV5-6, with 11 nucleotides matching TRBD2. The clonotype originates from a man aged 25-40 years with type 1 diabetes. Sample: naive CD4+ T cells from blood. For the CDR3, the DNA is TGTGCCAGCAGCCTACCGGGACTAGCGGACTCCTACAATGAGCAGTTCTTC. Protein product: CASSLPGLADSYNEQFF.